Presented here are 26 T cell receptor beta chains from one specimen sequenced in a study of T cells in Graves' hyperthyroidism and ophthalmopathy. Amplified regions were TCR beta CDR3 sequences from RNA transcripts. An initial round of RT-PCR targeting the TCR CDR3 relied on the HTBI primer set. TCRdb processed the multiplex PCR reads anew with MiXCR; each CDR3 protein has one entry. Of 340,000 or so distinct CDR3 sequences in the sample, about 20% were seen once. Sequenced input: blood. The receptors here all came from a woman aged 45-65 years with Graves' hyperthyroidism.

J is TRBJ2-1 and V is TRBV9; D not certain. V was trimmed by 4 bases and J by 12 bases, leaving 11 bases between them. The CDR3 extends over 11 amino acids. The germline V gene has CDR1 SGDLS and CDR2 YYNGEE. CDR3 DNA sequence: TGTGCCAGCAGCCCAGGAGACGGGCAGTTCTTC. Its translation is CASSPGDGQFF. The complete variable domain, with remaining parts taken from reference TRBV9 and TRBJ2-1, reads DSGVTQTPKHLITATGQRVTLRCSPRSGDLSVYWYQQSLDQGLQFLIQYYNGEERAKGNILERFSAQQFPDLHSELNLSSLELGDSALYFCASSPGDGQFFGPGTRLTVL.

The chain joins TRBV20-1 to TRBJ2-1; no reliable D call. The CDR3 loop spans 14 amino acids. Germline CDR1 reads DFQATT; CDR2 reads SNEGSKA (reference sequence). The V end was cut by 6 bases, the J end by 0 bases, with 12 bases between. The CDR3 sequence: CSAQATNSYNEQFF. CDR3 DNA: TGCAGTGCGCAGGCCACTAACTCCTACAATGAGCAGTTCTTC.

The chain uses TRBV4-1 and TRBJ2-3; D is perhaps TRBD1 (6 bases). The CDR3 extends over 15 amino acids. Trimming left V 3 bases short and J 4 bases short, with 14 bases between. Germline V gene lookup returns CDR1 MGHRA and CDR2 YSYEKL. In DNA form, the CDR3 reads TGCGCCAGCAGCCAGTCCAGGGGTTCCCCAGATACGCAGTATTTT. Protein sequence: CASSQSRGSPDTQYF.

This clonotype was seen many times. This chain uses TRBV12-3 or TRBV12-4 with TRBJ2-5, with 7 bases identical to TRBD1. The V and J ends lost 5 bases and 4 bases, in that order; junction bases with no gene match: 4. CDR3 length: 13 amino acids. Written as DNA, the CDR3 is TGTGCCAGCAGTAGACAGGGTCGAGAGACCCAGTACTTC. It encodes CASSRQGRETQYF.

The V call is TRBV4-1, the J call TRBJ1-4; 9 nucleotides agree with TRBD1. V dropped 1 base and J dropped 14; count of bases not matched to a gene: 17. The CDR3 totals 17 residues. Germline V gives CDR1 MGHRA, CDR2 YSYEKL. The CDR3 sequence is CASSQGFGARDRATLFF. The CDR3 nucleotides are TGCGCCAGCAGCCAAGGATTTGGGGCCCGGGACAGGGCGACTCTGTTTTTT.

Points on this clonotype: A clone one base away is much larger, so this may be a read error. The chain couples TRBV20-1 to TRBJ2-1, with a tentative D call TRBD2 (6 bases). The CDR3 is made up of 14 amino acids. The germline V gene encodes CDR1 DFQATT and CDR2 SNEGSKA (reference sequence). CDR3 DNA sequence: TGCAGTGCTGGAGATTCGACTAGTCACAATGAGCAGTTCTTC. Translation: CSAGDSTSHNEQFF.

This clonotype appeared many times. The V and J genes are TRBV6-1 and TRBJ2-5, with TRBD2 matching 15 bases. Germline V CDR1 and CDR2: MNHNS, SASEGT. J was trimmed by 2 bases and V by 5 bases; bases with no gene match: 3. CDR3 length: 16 amino acids. CDR3: CASSPGTSGGQETQYF. CDR3 bases: TGTGCCAGCAGTCCCGGGACTAGCGGGGGGCAAGAGACCCAGTACTTC.

This clonotype was observed many times. This rearrangement joins TRBV30 to TRBJ1-4, with D maybe TRBD1 (6 bases). The CDR3 is made up of 13 amino acids. The V and J ends lost 7 bases and 4 bases respectively, with 13 bases between them. CDR1 is GTSNPN and CDR2 is SVGIG in the germline V gene (reference sequence). The CDR3 is CASHRVINEKLFF. In DNA, the CDR3 is TGTGCCTCACACAGGGTCATTAATGAAAAACTGTTTTTT. Full variable domain (rest looked up from reference TRBV30 and TRBJ1-4): SQTIHQWPATLVQPVGSPLSLECTVEGTSNPNLYWYRQAAGRGLQLLFYSVGIGQISSEVPQNLSASRPQDRQFILSSKKLLLSDSGFYLCASHRVINEKLFFGSGTQLSVL.

This clonotype has more than one count but fewer than ten. This chain connects TRBV15 to TRBJ1-2; D is unresolved. The CDR3 extends over 15 amino acids. Germline V gives CDR1 LNHNV, CDR2 YYDKDF (reference sequence). V was cut by 1 base and J by 4 bases, with 13 bases left in between. DNA for the CDR3: TGTGCCACCAGCAGAGGGGAAGGGTTGGCCTATGGCTACACCTTC. As protein: CATSRGEGLAYGYTF.

This clonotype turned up a few times. The V call is TRBV12-3 or TRBV12-4, the J call TRBJ1-5, with D unclear. V lost 8 bases to trimming and J lost 7 bases, with 12 bases between them. The CDR3 contains 12 residues. CDR3 residues: CASRTVDQPQHF. DNA of the CDR3: TGTGCCAGCCGCACGGTAGACCAGCCCCAGCATTTT.

This clonotype was detected many times. The chain has TRBV18 and TRBJ2-7, with 8 nucleotides matching TRBD1. The CDR3 is made up of 13 amino acids. After removal of 4 bases from V and 6 bases from J, the junction contained 5 bases not matched to a gene. Germline V lookup: CDR1 KGHSH, CDR2 LQKENI. CDR3 residues: CASSLNRGTEQYV. The CDR3 nucleotides are TGTGCCAGCTCACTGAACAGGGGGACCGAGCAGTACGTC.

This clonotype was picked up a small number of times. The genes are TRBV29-1 and TRBJ2-7, with a weak D call TRBD1 (5 bases). V was trimmed by 4 bases and J by 3 bases, leaving 10 bases between them. Germline values: CDR1 SQVTM, CDR2 ANQGSEA. The CDR3 covers 12 residues. The CDR3 spells CSVAGFGYEQYF. CDR3 sequence (DNA): TGCAGCGTTGCAGGGTTCGGCTACGAGCAGTACTTC.

A few counts support this clonotype. The chain joins TRBV6-5 to TRBJ2-4, with TRBD2 as a possible D gene (5 bases). CDR1 MNHEY and CDR2 SVGAGI come from the germline V gene. The CDR3 consists of 15 residues. V was shortened by 1 base and J by 5 bases, with 12 bases between the two germline ends. Here the CDR3 DNA reads TGTGCCAGCAGTTACTGGCGTCTCGGGGAAAACATTCAGTACTTC. It specifies CASSYWRLGENIQYF.

Written as DNA, the CDR3 is TGTGCCAGCAGTTATCTCCGGACGCCCACGGCCGGGGAGCTGTTTTTT. It codes for CASSYLRTPTAGELFF. The rearrangement uses TRBV6-5 and TRBJ2-2; D unresolved. V was pared by 3 bases and J by 6 bases, with 17 bases between. The CDR3 is made up of 16 amino acids. CDR1 and CDR2 from the germline V gene are MNHEY and SVGAGI.

In its sample, this clonotype was seen many times. V and J are TRBV20-1 and TRBJ2-7; D uncertain. The CDR3 is 14 amino acids. V lost 5 bases, J lost 2 bases, and 16 bases lay in between. Germline V gives CDR1 DFQATT, CDR2 SNEGSKA (reference sequence). CDR3 amino acids: CSALKPYSPYEQYF. The DNA of the CDR3 is TGCAGTGCTCTAAAACCCTACAGTCCCTACGAGCAGTACTTC.

There are many counts of this clonotype. This chain joins TRBV7-3 and TRBJ2-7, with D unresolved. V lost 0 bases and J 7 bases, leaving 10 bases between the germline ends. Germline loops: CDR1 SGHTA, CDR2 FQGTGA. CDR3 length equals 13 residues. For the CDR3, the DNA is TGTGCCAGCAGCTTAACGTCCCCCGGAGAGCAGTACTTC. This codes for CASSLTSPGEQYF.

The gene calls are TRBV4-2 and TRBJ1-1; D call uncertain. The CDR3 is 15 amino acids. The germline gives CDR1 LGHNA, CDR2 YNFKEQ. Deletions cut 4 bases from V and 6 bases from J, with 18 bases between. CDR3: CASSPRNGLDPEAFF. The CDR3 bases are TGTGCCAGCAGCCCCCGTAACGGGCTGGACCCTGAAGCTTTCTTT.

A few counts support this clonotype. The chain carries TRBV28 and TRBJ1-6, with 7 nucleotides matching TRBD1. Losses at the gene ends were 5 bases for V and 1 base for J; bases not matched to a gene: 5. Germline CDR1 is MDHEN and CDR2 is SYDVKM. The CDR3 loop spans 16 amino acids. The CDR3 loop is CASSETGVSYNSPLHF. The CDR3 nucleotides read TGTGCCAGCAGTGAAACAGGGGTGTCCTATAATTCACCCCTCCACTTT. Variable domain in full (rest from reference TRBV28 and TRBJ1-6): DVKVTQSSRYLVKRTGEKVFLECVQDMDHENMFWYRQDPGLGLRLIYFSYDVKMKEKGDIPEGYSVSREKKERFSLILESASTNQTSMYLCASSETGVSYNSPLHFGNGTRLTVT.

The rearrangement joins TRBV6-1 to TRBJ2-6; no firm D call. V lost 10 bases and J lost 2, with 15 bases in between. The CDR3 totals 15 residues. Germline lookup yields CDR1 MNHNS and CDR2 SASEGT. The CDR3 nucleotides read TGTGCCACCACTATCGGGTCCCCTGGGGCCAACGTCCTGACTTTC. Its protein is CATTIGSPGANVLTF.

This sequence joins TRBV20-1 and TRBJ2-7, with D tentatively TRBD2 (5 bases). The CDR3 is made up of 11 amino acids. The ends were cut back, 4 bases at V and 3 bases at J, with 7 bases in the middle. CDR1 is DFQATT and CDR2 is SNEGSKA in the germline V gene (reference sequence). This chain's CDR3 is CSAIGVYEQYF. The CDR3 DNA is TGCAGTGCTATCGGGGTCTACGAGCAGTACTTC.

Many counts were recorded for this clonotype. This rearrangement joins TRBV12-3 or TRBV12-4 to TRBJ2-1; D is ambiguous. V lost 5 bases and J 4 bases, leaving 12 bases between the germline ends. The length of the CDR3 is 14 residues. In DNA, the CDR3 is TGTGCCAGCAGTACTCGTCGTGGGTACAATGAGCAGTTCTTC. It yields the protein CASSTRRGYNEQFF.

This clonotype was seen repeatedly, ten times or more. This chain connects TRBV12-3 or TRBV12-4 to TRBJ1-5; a weak D match, TRBD1 (6 bases). This CDR3 has 18 amino acids. V lost 5 bases, J lost 2 bases, and 22 bases lay in between. The CDR3 DNA is TGTGCCAGCAGTCGGGACACAGGGAGCTCGAGGGGCAATCAGCCCCAGCATTTT. It is translated as CASSRDTGSSRGNQPQHF.

J is TRBJ1-5 and V is TRBV6-2 or TRBV6-3, with 8 bases identical to TRBD1. There are 17 residues in the CDR3. V was clipped by 8 bases and J by 6 bases; unmatched bases: 18. Germline CDR1 is MNHEY and CDR2 is SVGEGT. CDR3 residues: CASAPLSRTGFSQPQHF. The CDR3 coding sequence is TGTGCCAGCGCTCCCCTTTCGAGGACAGGGTTTTCTCAGCCCCAGCATTTT.

This clonotype was seen more than once but under ten times. The chain couples TRBV5-1 to TRBJ2-2, with 10 bases aligning to TRBD2. CDR3 size: 17 residues. V lost 4 bases and J lost 1; bases outside the gene matches: 7. Germline lookup yields CDR1 SGHRS and CDR2 YFSETQ. For the CDR3, the DNA is TGCGCCAGCAGCGCCAGCCCTAGCGGGGGGAACACCGGGGAGCTGTTTTTT. It translates to CASSASPSGGNTGELFF.

About this clonotype itself: Mismatch with germline at one junction end may stem from a read error. This rearrangement joins TRBV4-1 to TRBJ1-6; D unresolved. CDR3 length: 14 residues. CDR1 is MGHRA, CDR2 YSYEKL, per germline. CDR3 coding DNA: TGCGCCAGCAGCCACGTCGTGTCGAATTCACCCCTCTACTTT. It specifies CASSHVVSNSPLYF.

V is TRBV6-2 or TRBV6-3 and J is TRBJ2-2; possible D gene TRBD1, 5 bases. CDR3 length: 15 amino acids. Looked up from germline, CDR1 is MNHEY and CDR2 is SVGEGT. V lost 2 bases, J lost 7 bases, and 14 bases lay in between. The CDR3 loop is CASSYLRQGGGELFF. The CDR3, as DNA: TGTGCCAGCAGTTACCTCCGCCAGGGCGGCGGGGAGCTGTTTTTT.